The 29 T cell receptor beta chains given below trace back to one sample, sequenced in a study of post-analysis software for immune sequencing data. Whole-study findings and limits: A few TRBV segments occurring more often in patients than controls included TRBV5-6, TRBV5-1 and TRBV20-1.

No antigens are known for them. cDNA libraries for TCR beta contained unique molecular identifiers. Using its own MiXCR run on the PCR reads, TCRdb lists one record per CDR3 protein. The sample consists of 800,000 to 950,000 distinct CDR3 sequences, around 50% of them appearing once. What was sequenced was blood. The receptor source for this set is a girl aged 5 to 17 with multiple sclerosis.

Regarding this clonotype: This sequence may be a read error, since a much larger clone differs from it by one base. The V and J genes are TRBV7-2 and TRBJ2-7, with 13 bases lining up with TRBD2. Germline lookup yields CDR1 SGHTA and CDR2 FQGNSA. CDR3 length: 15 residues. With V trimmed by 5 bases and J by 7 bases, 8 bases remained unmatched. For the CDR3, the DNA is TGTGCCAGCAGCGCAGGACTAGCGGGGGACGGTGAGCAGTACTTC. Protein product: CASSAGLAGDGEQYF.

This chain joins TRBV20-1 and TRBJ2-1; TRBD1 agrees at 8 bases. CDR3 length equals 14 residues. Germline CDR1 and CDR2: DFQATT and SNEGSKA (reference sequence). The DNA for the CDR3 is TGCAGCCCTTCCGGACAGGGCAAGGACAATGAGCAGTTCTTC. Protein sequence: CSPSGQGKDNEQFF.

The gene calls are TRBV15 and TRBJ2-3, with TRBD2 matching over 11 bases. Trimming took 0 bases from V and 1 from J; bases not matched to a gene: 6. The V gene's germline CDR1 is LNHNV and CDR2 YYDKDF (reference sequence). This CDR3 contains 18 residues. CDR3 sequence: CATSRDPRLAGRTDTQYF. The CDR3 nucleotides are TGTGCCACCAGCAGAGATCCACGACTAGCGGGGCGCACAGATACGCAGTATTTT.

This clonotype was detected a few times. CDR3 sequence: CASLPAAGGRETQYF. The CDR3 DNA follows: TGTGCCAGCTTGCCGGCAGCGGGAGGAAGAGAGACCCAGTACTTC. The J gene is TRBJ2-5, the V gene TRBV12-3 or TRBV12-4; the match to TRBD2 covers 9 bases. V lost 8 bases and J lost 4; bases outside the gene matches: 11. The CDR3 has 15 residues.

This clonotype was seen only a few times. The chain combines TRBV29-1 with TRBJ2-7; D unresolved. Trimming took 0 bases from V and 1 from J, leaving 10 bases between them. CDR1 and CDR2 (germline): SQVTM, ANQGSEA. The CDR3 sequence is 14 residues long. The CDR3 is CSVEDPVGSYEQYF. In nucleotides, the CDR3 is TGCAGCGTTGAAGATCCGGTCGGGTCCTACGAGCAGTACTTC.

CDR3 DNA sequence: TGTGCCACCAGCAGAGGAGGGAGAGAGGTGAATGAAAAACTGTTTTTT. This gives the protein CATSRGGREVNEKLFF. The chain employs TRBV15 and TRBJ1-4, with D uncertain. The length of the CDR3 is 16 residues. V was shortened by 1 base and J by 5 bases, with 14 bases between the two germline ends. From germline, CDR1 is LNHNV and CDR2 YYDKDF (reference sequence).

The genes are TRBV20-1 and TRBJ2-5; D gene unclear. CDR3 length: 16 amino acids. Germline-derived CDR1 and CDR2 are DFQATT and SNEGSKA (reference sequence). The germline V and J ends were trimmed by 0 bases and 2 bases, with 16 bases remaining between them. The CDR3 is CSARDGGQNWQETQYF. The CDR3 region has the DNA TGCAGTGCTAGAGATGGCGGCCAAAATTGGCAAGAGACCCAGTACTTC.

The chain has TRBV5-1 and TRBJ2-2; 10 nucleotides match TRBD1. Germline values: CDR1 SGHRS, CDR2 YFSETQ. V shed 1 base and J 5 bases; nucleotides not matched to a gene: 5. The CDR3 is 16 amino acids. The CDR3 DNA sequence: TGCGCCAGCAGCTTGTCGCCGGGACAGGGGACCGGGGAGCTGTTTTTT. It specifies CASSLSPGQGTGELFF.

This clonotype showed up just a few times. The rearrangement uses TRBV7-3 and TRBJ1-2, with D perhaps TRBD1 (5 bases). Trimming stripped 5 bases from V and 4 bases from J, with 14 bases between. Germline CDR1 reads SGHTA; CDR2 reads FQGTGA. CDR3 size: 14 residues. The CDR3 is CASSPGWGLYGYTF. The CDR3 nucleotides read TGTGCCAGCAGCCCAGGGTGGGGCCTCTATGGCTACACCTTC.

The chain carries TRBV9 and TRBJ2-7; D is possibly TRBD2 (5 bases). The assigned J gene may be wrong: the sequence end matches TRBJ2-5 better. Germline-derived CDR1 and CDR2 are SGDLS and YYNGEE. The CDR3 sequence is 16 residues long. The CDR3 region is CASSVTAGITQETQYF. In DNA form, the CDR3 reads TGTGCCAGCAGCGTGACCGCCGGGATTACCCAAGAGACCCAGTACTTC.

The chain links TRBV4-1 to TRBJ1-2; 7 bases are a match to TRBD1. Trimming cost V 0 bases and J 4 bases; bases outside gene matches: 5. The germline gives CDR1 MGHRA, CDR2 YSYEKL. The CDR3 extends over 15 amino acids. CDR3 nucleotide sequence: TGCGCCAGCAGCCAAGAGGGAAGGGGGCCCTATGGCTACACCTTC. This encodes CASSQEGRGPYGYTF.

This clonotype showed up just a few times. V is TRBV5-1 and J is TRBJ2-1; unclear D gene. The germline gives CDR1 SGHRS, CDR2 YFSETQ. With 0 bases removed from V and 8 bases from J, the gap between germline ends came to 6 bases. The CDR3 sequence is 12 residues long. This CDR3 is CASSLDLDEQFF. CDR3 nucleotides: TGCGCCAGCAGCTTGGATTTGGATGAGCAGTTCTTC.

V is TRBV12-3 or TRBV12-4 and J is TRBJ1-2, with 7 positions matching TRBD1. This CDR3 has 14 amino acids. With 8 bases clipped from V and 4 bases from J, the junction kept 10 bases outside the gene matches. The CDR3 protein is CASGEQGFGYGYTF. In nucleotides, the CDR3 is TGTGCCAGCGGCGAACAGGGGTTTGGCTATGGCTACACCTTC.

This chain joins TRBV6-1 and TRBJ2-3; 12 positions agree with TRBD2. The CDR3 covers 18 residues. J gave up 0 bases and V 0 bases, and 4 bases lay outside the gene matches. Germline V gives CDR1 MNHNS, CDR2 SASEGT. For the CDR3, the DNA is TGTGCCAGCAGTGAAGCGGGACTAGCGGGTAGGAGCACAGATACGCAGTATTTT. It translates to CASSEAGLAGRSTDTQYF.

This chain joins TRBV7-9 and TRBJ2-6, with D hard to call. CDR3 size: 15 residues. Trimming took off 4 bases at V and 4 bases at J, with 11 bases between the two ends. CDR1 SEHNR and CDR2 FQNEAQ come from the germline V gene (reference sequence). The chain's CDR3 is CASSSTLAGANVLTF. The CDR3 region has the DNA TGTGCCAGCAGCTCGACGTTAGCAGGGGCCAACGTCCTGACTTTC.

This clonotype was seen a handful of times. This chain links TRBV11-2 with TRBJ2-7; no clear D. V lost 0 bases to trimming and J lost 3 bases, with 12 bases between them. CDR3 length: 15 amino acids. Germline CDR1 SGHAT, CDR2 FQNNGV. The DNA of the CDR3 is TGTGCCAGCAGCTTAGATCGCGGCAGACGCTACGAGCAGTACTTC. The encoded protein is CASSLDRGRRYEQYF.

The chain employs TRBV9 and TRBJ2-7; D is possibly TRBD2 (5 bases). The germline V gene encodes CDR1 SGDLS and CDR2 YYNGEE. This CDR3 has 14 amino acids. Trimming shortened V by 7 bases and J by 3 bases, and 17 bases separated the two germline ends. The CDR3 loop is CASGRGDHIYEQYF. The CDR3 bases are TGTGCCAGCGGGAGAGGAGACCATATCTACGAGCAGTACTTC.

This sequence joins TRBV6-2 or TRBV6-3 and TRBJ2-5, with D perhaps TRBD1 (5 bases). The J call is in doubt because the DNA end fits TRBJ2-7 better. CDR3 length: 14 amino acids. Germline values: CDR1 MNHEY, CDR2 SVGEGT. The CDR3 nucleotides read TGTGCCAGCAGTTACTTGAGACAGACCTACGAGCAGTACTTC. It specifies CASSYLRQTYEQYF.

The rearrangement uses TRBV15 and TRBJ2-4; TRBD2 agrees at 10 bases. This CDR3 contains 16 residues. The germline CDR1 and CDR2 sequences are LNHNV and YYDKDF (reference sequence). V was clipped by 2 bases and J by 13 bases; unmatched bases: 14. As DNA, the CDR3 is TGTGCCACCAGCAGAAAACAACCTAGCGGGAGATATGAGCAGTACTTC. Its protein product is CATSRKQPSGRYEQYF.

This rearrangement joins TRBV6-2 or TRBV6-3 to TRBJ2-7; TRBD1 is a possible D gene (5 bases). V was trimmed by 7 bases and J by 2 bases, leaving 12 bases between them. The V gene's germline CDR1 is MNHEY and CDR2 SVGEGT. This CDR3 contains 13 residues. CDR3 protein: CASTKGRAYEQYF. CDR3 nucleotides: TGTGCCAGCACCAAGGGCAGGGCCTACGAGCAGTACTTC.

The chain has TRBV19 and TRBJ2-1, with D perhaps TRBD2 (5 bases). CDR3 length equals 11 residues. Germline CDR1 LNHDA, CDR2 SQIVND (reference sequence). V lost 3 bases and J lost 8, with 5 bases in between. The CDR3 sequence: CASSIGDEQFF. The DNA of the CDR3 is TGTGCCAGTAGTATCGGGGATGAGCAGTTCTTC.

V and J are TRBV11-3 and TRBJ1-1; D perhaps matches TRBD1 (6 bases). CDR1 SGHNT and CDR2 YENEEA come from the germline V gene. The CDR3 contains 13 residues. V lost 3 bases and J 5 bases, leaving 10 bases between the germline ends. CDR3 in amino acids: CASSFGGETEAFF. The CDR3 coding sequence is TGTGCCAGCAGCTTCGGGGGCGAGACTGAAGCTTTCTTT.

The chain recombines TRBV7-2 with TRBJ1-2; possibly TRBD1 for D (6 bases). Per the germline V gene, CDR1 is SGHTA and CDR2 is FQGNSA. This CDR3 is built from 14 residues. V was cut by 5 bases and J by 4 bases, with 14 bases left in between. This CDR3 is CASSLDRRPYGYTF. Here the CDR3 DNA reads TGTGCCAGCAGCCTCGACAGGCGCCCCTATGGCTACACCTTC. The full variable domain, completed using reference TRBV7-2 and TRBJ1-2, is GAGVSQSPSNKVTEKGKDVELRCDPISGHTALYWYRQSLGQGLEFLIYFQGNSAPDKSGLPSDRFSAERTGGSVSTLTIQRTQQEDSAVYLCASSLDRRPYGYTFGSGTRLTVV.

CDR3 DNA: TGCGCCAGCGGTGTCGGGGTCGGAGAGCAGTACTTC. Translating gives CASGVGVGEQYF. The chain has TRBV5-1 and TRBJ2-5, with D tentatively TRBD2 (5 bases). Germline CDR1 and CDR2: SGHRS and YFSETQ. The CDR3 runs 12 residues. V lost 7 bases to trimming and J lost 11 bases, with 18 bases between them.

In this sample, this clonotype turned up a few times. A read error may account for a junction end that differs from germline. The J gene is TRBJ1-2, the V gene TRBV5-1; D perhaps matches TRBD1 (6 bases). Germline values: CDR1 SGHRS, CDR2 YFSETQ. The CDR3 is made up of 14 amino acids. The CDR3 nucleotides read TGTGCCAGCAGCCTGCAGGGGATCGACTATGGCTACACCTTC. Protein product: CASSLQGIDYGYTF.

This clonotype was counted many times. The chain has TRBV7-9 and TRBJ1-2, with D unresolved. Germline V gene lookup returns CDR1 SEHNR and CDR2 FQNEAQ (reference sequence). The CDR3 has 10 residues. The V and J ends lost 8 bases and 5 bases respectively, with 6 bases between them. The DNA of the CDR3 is TGTGCCAGCGAGGAGTATGGCTACACCTTC. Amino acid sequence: CASEEYGYTF.

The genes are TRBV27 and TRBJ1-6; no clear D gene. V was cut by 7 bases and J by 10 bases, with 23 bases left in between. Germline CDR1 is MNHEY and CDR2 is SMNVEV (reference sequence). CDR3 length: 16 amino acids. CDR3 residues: CASMGFALLRPSPLHF. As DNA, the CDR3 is TGTGCCAGCATGGGGTTTGCCCTTTTGCGGCCCTCACCCCTCCACTTT.

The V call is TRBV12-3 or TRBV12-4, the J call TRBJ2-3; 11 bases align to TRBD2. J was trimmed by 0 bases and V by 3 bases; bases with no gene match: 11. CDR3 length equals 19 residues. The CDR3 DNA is TGTGCCAGCAGTTTCCCCCCCTCTAGCGGGGGGCTGAGCACAGATACGCAGTATTTT. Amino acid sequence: CASSFPPSSGGLSTDTQYF.

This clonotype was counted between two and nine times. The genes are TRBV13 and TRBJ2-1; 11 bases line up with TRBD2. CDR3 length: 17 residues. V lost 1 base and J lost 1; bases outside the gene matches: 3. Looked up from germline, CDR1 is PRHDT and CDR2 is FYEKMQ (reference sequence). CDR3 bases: TGTGCCAGCAGCTTAGTAGCGGGGGGGGGATCCTACAATGAGCAGTTCTTC. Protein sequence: CASSLVAGGGSYNEQFF.